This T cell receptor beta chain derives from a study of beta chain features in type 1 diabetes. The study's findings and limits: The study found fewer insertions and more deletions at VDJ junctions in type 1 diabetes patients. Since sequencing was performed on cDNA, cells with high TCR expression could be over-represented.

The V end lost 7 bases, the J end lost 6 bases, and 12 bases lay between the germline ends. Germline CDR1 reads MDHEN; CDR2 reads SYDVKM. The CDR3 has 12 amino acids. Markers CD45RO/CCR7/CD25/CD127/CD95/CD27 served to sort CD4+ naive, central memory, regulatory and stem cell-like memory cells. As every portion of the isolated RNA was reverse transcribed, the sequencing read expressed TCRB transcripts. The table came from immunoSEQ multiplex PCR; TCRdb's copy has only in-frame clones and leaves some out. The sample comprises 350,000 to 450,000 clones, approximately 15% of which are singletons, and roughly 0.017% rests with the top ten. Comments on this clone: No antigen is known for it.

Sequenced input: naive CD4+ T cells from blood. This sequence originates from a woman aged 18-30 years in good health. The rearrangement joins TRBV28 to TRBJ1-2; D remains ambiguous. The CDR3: CASTSRTHGYTF. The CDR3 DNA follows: TGTGCCAGCACGAGCAGGACTCATGGCTACACCTTC.